Below are 14 T cell receptor beta chains sequenced from a single sample in a study of blood T cell repertoires in COVID-19. Repertoires were generated with immunoSEQ multiplex PCR, while TCRdb's copy carries only in-frame clones and drops some. The sample holds some 140,000 clones, approximately 85% seen once. The sample consisted of peripheral blood. The source is a human donor in a cohort sampled during active COVID-19.

V and J are TRBV18 and TRBJ1-1; unclear D gene. The CDR3 extends over 16 amino acids. Per germline, CDR1 KGHSH and CDR2 LQKENI. V lost 6 bases, J lost 3 bases, and 20 bases lay in between. The CDR3 sequence is CASSLREDEVYTEAFF. For the CDR3, the DNA is TGTGCCAGCTCCCTCCGGGAGGACGAGGTGTACACTGAAGCTTTCTTT.

The table lists this clone with a count of one. V is TRBV5-1 and J is TRBJ2-6; D is undetermined. This CDR3 is built from 18 residues. Germline assignment: CDR1 SGHRS and CDR2 YFSETQ. The ends were cut back, 0 bases at V and 2 bases at J, with 15 bases in the middle. DNA of the CDR3: TGCGCCAGCAGCTTGGGTTCAGGCCCATCGACTGGGGCCAACGTCCTGACTTTC. As protein: CASSLGSGPSTGANVLTF.

The chain is built from TRBV5-1 and TRBJ2-7; D perhaps matches TRBD1 (6 bases). Germline V gives CDR1 SGHRS, CDR2 YFSETQ. The length of the CDR3 is 14 residues. With 0 bases removed from V and 3 bases from J, the gap between germline ends came to 10 bases. Written as DNA, the CDR3 is TGCGCCAGCAGCTTGGGTCCAGGGGACTACGAGCAGTACTTC. Its protein product is CASSLGPGDYEQYF.

The chain links TRBV7-6 to TRBJ2-3, with TRBD2 matching 7 bases. CDR1 and CDR2 (germline): SGHVS, FNYEAQ. This CDR3 spans 15 amino acids. Losses at the gene ends were 2 bases for V and 5 bases for J; bases not matched to a gene: 7. Here the CDR3 DNA reads TGTGCCAGCAGCTTACGGAGCGGGGTTGGAGATACGCAGTATTTT. Its translation is CASSLRSGVGDTQYF.

J is TRBJ1-2 and V is TRBV28, with 7 bases lining up with TRBD1. The V gene end was trimmed by 5 bases and the J gene end by 4 bases; junction bases not matched to a gene: 7. CDR3 size: 14 residues. The germline V gene encodes CDR1 MDHEN and CDR2 SYDVKM. CDR3 nucleotides: TGTGCCAGCAGTCTCTCCGGGACAGTCTATGGCTACACCTTC. Amino acids: CASSLSGTVYGYTF.

The chain uses TRBV12-5 and TRBJ2-5, with 7 bases lining up with TRBD1. Germline loops: CDR1 LGHNT, CDR2 FRNRAP. The CDR3 covers 13 residues. With 5 bases clipped from V and 5 bases from J, the junction kept 5 bases outside the gene matches. The CDR3 reads CASGTGVDETQYF. The CDR3 nucleotides read TGTGCTAGTGGTACAGGGGTCGACGAGACCCAGTACTTC.

The J gene is TRBJ2-7, the V gene TRBV7-9; D remains unclear. The CDR3 length is 13 residues. Trimming stripped 2 bases from V and 2 bases from J, with 7 bases between. Looked up from germline, CDR1 is SEHNR and CDR2 is FQNEAQ (reference sequence). CDR3 amino acids: CASSLQETYEQYF. CDR3 nucleotides: TGTGCCAGCAGCTTACAGGAAACCTACGAGCAGTACTTC.

The chain is built from TRBV29-1 and TRBJ2-4; TRBD1 might be the D (5 bases). CDR3 length: 14 residues. Trimming cost V 5 bases and J 3 bases, with 14 bases left between them. The germline V gene has CDR1 SQVTM and CDR2 ANQGSEA. CDR3 amino acids: CSVPTKGDKNIQYF. The CDR3 coding sequence is TGCAGCGTTCCGACAAAAGGGGACAAAAACATTCAGTACTTC.

The J gene is TRBJ2-7, the V gene TRBV5-5; TRBD1 aligns across 7 bases. The germline gives CDR1 SGHKS, CDR2 YYEKEE (reference sequence). The CDR3 length is 15 residues. J gave up 1 base and V 5 bases, and 9 bases lay outside the gene matches. CDR3 nucleotides: TGTGCCAGCAGTCGACAGGGCCTGGGGTCCTACGAGCAGTACTTC. This sequence encodes CASSRQGLGSYEQYF.

CDR3 amino acids: CAASGGRNTEAFF. CDR3 bases: TGTGCCGCGAGCGGGGGGAGAAACACTGAAGCTTTCTTT. The rearrangement links TRBV10-3 to TRBJ1-1; D is possibly TRBD1 (5 bases). The CDR3 covers 13 residues. Per the germline V gene, CDR1 is ENHRY and CDR2 is SYGVKD. Trimming stripped 11 bases from V and 2 bases from J, with 15 bases between.

The J gene is TRBJ2-3, the V gene TRBV5-1, with TRBD2 identical over 11 bases. CDR1 is SGHRS and CDR2 is YFSETQ in the germline V gene. After removal of 5 bases from V and 5 bases from J, the junction contained 4 bases not matched to a gene. The CDR3 is 14 residues long. The CDR3 DNA is TGCGCCAGCAGTAGCGGGGGGGCCAAAGATACGCAGTATTTT. Encoded protein: CASSSGGAKDTQYF.

The chain joins TRBV18 to TRBJ1-2; D is uncertain. The CDR3 length is 13 residues. Looked up from germline, CDR1 is KGHSH and CDR2 is LQKENI. V was clipped by 2 bases and J by 8 bases, with 12 bases between them. Written as DNA, the CDR3 is TGTGCCAGCTCACCAAAGTCTGGCGGAGGCTACACCTTC. It translates to CASSPKSGGGYTF.

The chain combines TRBV4-1 with TRBJ2-7; D remains ambiguous. Trimming stripped 4 bases from V and 3 bases from J, with 10 bases between. Germline V gene lookup returns CDR1 MGHRA and CDR2 YSYEKL. The CDR3 loop spans 13 amino acids. The CDR3 bases are TGCGCCAGCAGCCTTGCAACTGACTACGAGCAGTACTTC. Translating it yields CASSLATDYEQYF.

The J gene is TRBJ1-1, the V gene TRBV10-3, with 8 bases fitting TRBD1. This CDR3 region has 17 residues. With V trimmed by 4 bases and J by 4 bases, 14 bases remained unmatched. In germline, CDR1 is ENHRY, CDR2 SYGVKD. CDR3 bases: TGTGCCATCAGTGTAAGGAAAACAGGGGGAGGGAGCACTGAAGCTTTCTTT. Translated: CAISVRKTGGGSTEAFF.